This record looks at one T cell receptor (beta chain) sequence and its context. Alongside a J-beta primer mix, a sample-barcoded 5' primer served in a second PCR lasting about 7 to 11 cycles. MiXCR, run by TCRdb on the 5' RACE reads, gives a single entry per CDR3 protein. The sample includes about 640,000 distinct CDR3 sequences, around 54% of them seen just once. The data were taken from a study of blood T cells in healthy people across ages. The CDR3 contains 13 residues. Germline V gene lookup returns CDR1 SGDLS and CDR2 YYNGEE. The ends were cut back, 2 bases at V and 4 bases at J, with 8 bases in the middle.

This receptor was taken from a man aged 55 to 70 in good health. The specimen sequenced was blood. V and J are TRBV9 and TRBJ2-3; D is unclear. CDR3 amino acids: CASSVGFADTQYF. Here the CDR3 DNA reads TGTGCCAGCAGCGTGGGGTTCGCAGATACGCAGTATTTT.